This T cell receptor beta chain was recorded in a study of glioma-infiltrating T cells after dendritic cell vaccination. V lost 2 bases to trimming and J lost 5 bases, with 9 bases between them. The CDR3 covers 13 residues. CDR1 is LGHNT and CDR2 is FRNRAP in the germline V gene. The primer mix had 60 V beta and 13 J beta primers. This table comes from immunoSEQ multiplex PCR, and its TCRdb copy is limited to in-frame clones, with some not included. The sample lists about 82,000 clones; 85% to 90% were seen once. Study-level findings and limits: The cohort had few patients with full blood and tumor sets.

Details on this clone: What it binds is unknown.

The source is a human donor with glioblastoma. The starting material was blood, obtained before dendritic cell vaccination. The V call is TRBV12-5, the J call TRBJ1-1; D not resolved. The CDR3 loop reads CASGLSPVTEAFF. The CDR3 DNA sequence: TGTGCTAGTGGTTTGTCGCCAGTGACTGAAGCTTTCTTT.